These T cell receptor beta chains were read from a single sample in a study of ipilimumab plus nivolumab after autologous stem cell transplantation. Data came from immunoSEQ multiplex PCR; TCRdb stores just in-frame clones and leaves some out. Of fewer than 95,000 clones listed, 83% were seen once; the top ten hold roughly 2%. The material sequenced was PBMCs, taken in a trial of ipilimumab plus nivolumab as post-transplant consolidation. The receptors here all came from a male donor with diffuse large B-cell lymphoma. The CDR3 runs from the conserved cysteine through the conserved F or W. D genes are given only for firm matches. Some rows mark clone size as missing; the rest say once, few, many or name a class of expanded clone.

D gene | CDR3 length | J gene | V gene | clone size | CDR3 protein | CDR3 DNA
NA | 13 | TRBJ1-1 | TRBV7-9 | NA | CASSLEPGPEAFF | TGTGCCAGCAGCTTGGAACCGGGGCCCGAAGCTTTCTTT
TRBD2 | 13 | TRBJ2-3 | TRBV6-6 | NA | CASSGGRTDTQYF | TGTGCCAGTAGCGGGGGCCGCACAGATACGCAGTATTTT
NA | 15 | TRBJ2-3 | TRBV18 | NA | CASSPPWGSTDTQYF | TGTGCCAGCTCACCTCCCTGGGGTAGCACAGATACGCAGTATTTT
NA | 19 | TRBJ2-7 | TRBV21-1 | once | CASSKCRDRGPTSSYEQYF | TGTGCCAGCAGCAAATGTAGGGACAGGGGCCCCACTAGCTCCTACGAGCAGTACTTC
NA | 17 | TRBJ1-6 | TRBV6-1 | NA | CASSEGGSSSYNSPLHF | TGTGCCAGCAGTGAAGGGGGCAGTAGCTCCTATAATTCACCCCTCCACTTT
NA | 17 | TRBJ1-1 | TRBV11-2 | NA | CASSSSGAGWGNTEAFF | TGTGCCAGCAGCTCAAGCGGGGCAGGGTGGGGGAACACTGAAGCTTTCTTT
NA | 14 | TRBJ1-5 | TRBV6-5 | NA | CASSSGDSNQPQHF | TGTGCCAGCAGTTCGGGAGATAGCAATCAGCCCCAGCATTTT
TRBD1 | 16 | TRBJ1-6 | TRBV9 | NA | CASSVATGQGRSPLHF | TGTGCCAGCAGCGTAGCGACGGGACAGGGGAGGTCACCCCTCCACTTT
NA | 17 | TRBJ1-2 | TRBV7-9 | NA | CASSLVREPEGSYDYTF | TGTGCCAGCAGCTTAGTCAGGGAGCCCGAGGGTTCCTATGACTACACCTTC
NA | 14 | TRBJ2-5 | TRBV18 | NA | CASSPPGQQETQYF | TGTGCCAGCTCACCACCGGGACAACAAGAGACCCAGTACTTC
NA | 15 | TRBJ1-5 | TRBV6-1 | NA | CASSEMGRGNQPQHF | TGTGCCAGCAGTGAAATGGGTCGGGGAAATCAGCCCCAGCATTTT
TRBD1 | 16 | TRBJ1-2 | TRBV18 | NA | CASSLEGTGSNYGYTF | TGTGCCAGCTCACTAGAAGGGACAGGGTCTAACTATGGCTACACCTTC
TRBD2 | 17 | TRBJ2-2 | TRBV11-2 | NA | CASSLVSGGAGTGELFF | TGTGCCAGCAGCTTAGTTAGCGGGGGGGCTGGCACCGGGGAGCTGTTTTTT
NA | 15 | TRBJ1-2 | TRBV5-1 | NA | CASRLGGTDDYGYTF | TGCGCCAGCAGACTGGGGGGCACGGACGACTATGGCTACACCTTC
NA | 17 | TRBJ1-6 | TRBV7-2 | NA | CASSRKPGGVPNSPLHF | TGTGCCAGCAGTCGCAAACCTGGAGGGGTTCCGAATTCACCCCTCCACTTT
TRBD2 | 18 | TRBJ2-5 | TRBV11-2 | NA | CASSLVGLRGGPWETQYF | TGTGCCAGCAGCTTAGTCGGGCTTCGGGGGGGGCCGTGGGAGACCCAGTACTTC
NA | 14 | TRBJ1-1 | TRBV7-8 | NA | CASSFRDYSGEAFF | TGTGCCAGCAGCTTCCGGGACTACAGTGGTGAAGCTTTCTTT
TRBD1 | 13 | TRBJ1-1 | TRBV7-2 | NA | CASRGQGNTEAFF | TGTGCCAGCAGAGGACAGGGGAACACTGAAGCTTTCTTT
NA | 16 | TRBJ1-5 | TRBV6-1 | NA | CASSAGAGASHQPQHF | TGTGCCAGCAGTGCCGGTGCGGGGGCTAGTCATCAGCCCCAGCATTTT
NA | 15 | TRBJ2-1 | TRBV14 | NA | CASSQEALSSGVQFF | TGTGCCAGCAGCCAAGAAGCCCTTTCCAGCGGTGTGCAGTTCTTC
NA | 16 | TRBJ2-1 | TRBV4-2 | NA | CASSPRGGESYNEQFF | TGTGCCAGCAGTCCTAGAGGGGGGGAGTCCTACAATGAGCAGTTCTTC
NA | 13 | TRBJ2-2 | TRBV7-2 | NA | CASSLWSTGELFF | TGTGCCAGCAGCTTGTGGAGCACCGGGGAGCTGTTTTTT
TRBD1 | 15 | TRBJ2-7 | TRBV5-1 | once | CASSQTGGSRLEQYF | TGCGCCAGCAGCCAAACAGGGGGAAGCCGCCTCGAGCAGTACTTC
TRBD2 | 15 | TRBJ2-3 | TRBV11-2 | NA | CASSFTSGTTDTQYF | TGTGCCAGCAGCTTTACTAGCGGGACCACAGATACGCAGTATTTT
TRBD1 | 15 | TRBJ2-5 | TRBV18 | NA | CASSPTPGQQETQYF | TGTGCCAGCTCACCAACGCCGGGACAGCAAGAGACCCAGTACTTC
NA | 15 | TRBJ2-3 | TRBV7-2 | NA | CASSLLEGGSDTQYF | TGTGCCAGCAGCTTACTCGAGGGGGGTAGCGATACGCAGTATTTT
NA | 13 | TRBJ2-1 | TRBV10-2 | NA | CASSESSLNEQFF | TGCGCCAGCAGTGAGTCCTCCCTCAATGAGCAGTTCTTC
TRBD2 | 15 | TRBJ2-2 | TRBV7-2 | NA | CASSPGGLHTGELFF | TGTGCCAGCAGTCCGGGAGGACTACACACCGGGGAGCTGTTTTTT
NA | 14 | TRBJ1-3 | TRBV10-3 | NA | CASSGRISGNTIYF | TGTGCCTCCTCTGGACGGATCTCTGGAAACACCATATATTTT
TRBD1 | 14 | TRBJ2-7 | TRBV5-1 | NA | CASSLTGGTYEQYF | TGCGCCAGCAGCCTGACAGGGGGTACCTACGAGCAGTACTTC
TRBD2 | 14 | TRBJ2-2 | TRBV7-2 | NA | CASSLTTSPGELFF | TGTGCCAGCAGCTTAACGACTAGCCCCGGGGAGCTGTTTTTT
TRBD1 | 14 | TRBJ1-1 | TRBV19 | NA | CASSVGTVQGRSFF | TGTGCCAGTTCCGTTGGGACAGTGCAGGGTAGGTCTTTCTTT
NA | 14 | TRBJ2-5 | TRBV5-4 | once | CASSLDPGPETQYF | TGTGCCAGCAGCTTGGACCCAGGCCCTGAGACCCAGTACTTC
NA | 16 | TRBJ1-4 | TRBV5-4 | NA | CASSPRGGAQDEKLFF | TGTGCCAGCAGCCCGCGCGGCGGGGCTCAGGATGAAAAACTGTTTTTT
NA | 17 | TRBJ2-2 | TRBV27 | NA | CASSRPGDRGWTGELFF | TGTGCCAGCAGTCGGCCAGGGGACCGAGGGTGGACCGGGGAGCTGTTTTTT
NA | 14 | TRBJ1-4 | TRBV27 | NA | CASNGFGFNEKLFF | TGTGCCAGCAACGGGTTTGGCTTTAATGAAAAACTGTTTTTT
NA | 15 | TRBJ1-1 | TRBV2 | few | CASSAESGMNTEAFF | TGTGCCAGCAGTGCCGAATCGGGGATGAACACTGAAGCTTTCTTT
NA | 11 | TRBJ2-1 | TRBV2 | NA | CASIYYNEQFF | TGTGCCAGCATATACTACAATGAGCAGTTCTTC
NA | 13 | TRBJ2-3 | TRBV2 | NA | CLGQLLSTDTQYF | TGCCTCGGTCAACTTCTATCCACAGATACGCAGTATTTT
TRBD1 | 16 | TRBJ2-7 | TRBV7-2 | NA | CASSSTGGQGASEQYF | TGTGCCAGCAGCTCCACGGGGGGACAGGGGGCGAGCGAGCAGTACTTC
NA | 15 | TRBJ2-4 | TRBV11-2 | NA | CASSYSTWAKNIQYF | TGTGCCAGCAGCTACTCAACCTGGGCCAAAAACATTCAGTACTTC
NA | 15 | TRBJ1-5 | TRBV9 | NA | CASSGPGQAAQPQHF | TGTGCCAGCAGCGGACCTGGGCAGGCGGCACAGCCCCAGCATTTT
NA | 15 | TRBJ2-5 | TRBV7-2 | NA | CASSLPRRSPETQYF | TGTGCCAGCAGCTTACCTCGACGGAGCCCAGAGACCCAGTACTTC
TRBD1 | 14 | TRBJ1-1 | TRBV12-5 | NA | CASGRTGLNTEAFF | TGTGCTAGTGGTCGGACAGGGCTGAACACTGAAGCTTTCTTT
NA | 14 | TRBJ1-2 | TRBV6-1 | NA | CASSRTGPRYGYTF | TGTGCCAGCAGCCGTACCGGGCCGCGTTATGGCTACACCTTC
NA | 15 | TRBJ1-6 | TRBV5-6 | NA | CASSPGGGSYSPLHF | TGTGCCAGCAGCCCCGGTGGGGGCTCTTATTCACCCCTCCACTTT
NA | 13 | TRBJ2-3 | TRBV5-1 | NA | CASSPDGTDTQYF | TGCGCCAGCAGCCCGGACGGCACAGATACGCAGTATTTT
TRBD1 | 15 | TRBJ2-2 | TRBV9 | NA | CASSPTGVGTGELFF | TGTGCCAGCAGCCCGACAGGGGTGGGCACCGGGGAGCTGTTTTTT
NA | 16 | TRBJ2-6 | TRBV12-5 | once | CASGLVRDSGANVLTF | TGTGCTAGTGGTTTGGTACGGGACTCTGGGGCCAACGTCCTGACTTTC
TRBD1 | 14 | TRBJ1-2 | TRBV6-1 | NA | CASLGTGPIYGYTF | TGTGCCAGCCTAGGGACAGGGCCTATATATGGCTACACCTTC
NA | 13 | TRBJ2-2 | TRBV6-6 | NA | CASLRENTGELFF | TGTGCCAGCTTACGTGAAAACACCGGGGAGCTGTTTTTT
NA | 16 | TRBJ1-1 | TRBV9 | NA | CASSAGGLRGYAGAFF | TGTGCCAGCAGCGCGGGGGGCCTCCGGGGATACGCTGGAGCTTTCTTT
NA | 17 | TRBJ1-4 | TRBV4-3 | NA | CASSPAFREATNEKLFF | TGCGCCAGCAGCCCCGCTTTCCGAGAGGCAACTAATGAAAAACTGTTTTTT
NA | 12 | TRBJ1-1 | TRBV7-9 | few | CASSLGNPEAFF | TGTGCCAGCAGCTTAGGCAATCCGGAAGCTTTCTTT
NA | 14 | TRBJ2-2 | TRBV11-2 | NA | CASSALRGTGELFF | TGTGCCAGCAGCGCCCTGAGGGGCACCGGGGAGCTGTTTTTT
TRBD1 | 14 | TRBJ2-7 | TRBV4-3 | NA | CASSRGTGDYEQYF | TGCGCCAGCAGCCGGGGGACAGGAGACTACGAGCAGTACTTC